This T cell receptor beta chain was identified during a study of CD8+CD57+ T cells in acquired aplastic anemia. Genomic DNA served as template for TCR beta VDJ and CDR3 profiling. TCRdb fed the reads into MiXCR, producing one record per CDR3 protein. Among about 150,000 distinct CDR3 sequences listed, about 50% were seen once. Ten or more counts support this clonotype. Its target is unknown. For sequencing, patients were chosen who had shown expansion of CD8+CD57+ cells by flow cytometry. Receipt of therapy had not occurred in any patient by the time of blood sampling. Study-level points and caveats: CD8+ Simpson's diversity did not differ significantly between patients and controls.

This clonotype was sampled from a human donor with aplastic anemia. Sequencing used sorted CD4+, CD8+, or CD8+CD57+ T cells (not recorded which) from PBMCs.

CDR3 protein: CSARDPQGLDYGYTF. The CDR3 DNA reads TGCAGTGCTAGAGATCCCCAGGGGTTGGACTATGGCTACACCTTC. The chain employs TRBV20-1 and TRBJ1-2; D possibly corresponds to TRBD1 (6 bases). V was clipped by 0 bases and J by 3 bases, with 14 bases between them. This CDR3 region has 15 residues. Looked up from germline, CDR1 is DFQATT and CDR2 is SNEGSKA (reference sequence).